A selection of T cell receptor beta chains follows, all from one sample in a study of T cell responses to AZD1222 COVID-19 vaccine. Using immunoSEQ multiplex PCR, the repertoire was profiled, and TCRdb retains in-frame clones only, with some absent. The sample has 130,000 to 150,000 clones, 82% seen once; the top ten hold about 4%. The specimen was peripheral blood, collected on day 0 of MenACWY control vaccination. The receptors were sampled from an adult in good health. The CDR3 runs from the conserved cysteine through the conserved F or W. A D gene is named only where the DNA matches it firmly. The size entry is marked missing in some rows and otherwise reads once, few, many or a size class.

j_call v_call d_call clone_size cdr3_aa cdr3_nt
TRBJ2-7 TRBV7-9 NA few CASSLMVGLSSYEQYF TGTGCCAGCAGCTTAATGGTGGGACTTAGCTCCTACGAGCAGTACTTC
TRBJ1-1 TRBV19 NA NA CASSIGGFPTEAFF TGTGCCAGTAGTATCGGGGGATTCCCCACTGAAGCTTTCTTT
TRBJ2-3 TRBV11-2 TRBD2 NA CASSWISGASTDTQYF TGTGCCAGCAGCTGGATTAGCGGGGCTAGCACAGATACGCAGTATTTT
TRBJ1-5 TRBV5-1 TRBD1 once CASSFTGEAQHF TGCGCCAGCAGCTTTACAGGGGAGGCCCAGCATTTT
TRBJ2-3 TRBV3-1/TRBV3-2 TRBD2 NA CASSRRLAGGPDTQYF TGTGCCAGCAGCCGAAGACTAGCGGGGGGCCCAGATACGCAGTATTTT
TRBJ1-5 TRBV28 NA NA CASSWGNQPQHF TGTGCCAGCAGTTGGGGCAATCAGCCCCAGCATTTT
TRBJ1-3 TRBV9 NA NA CASSVDISASSGNTIYF TGTGCCAGCAGCGTAGACATTTCGGCGAGCTCTGGAAACACCATATATTTT
TRBJ1-5 TRBV24-1 NA NA CATSDGGGRPQHF TGTGCCACCAGTGACGGGGGGGGAAGACCCCAGCATTTT
TRBJ1-2 TRBV2 TRBD1 NA CASTPDREGYTF TGTGCCAGCACCCCGGACAGGGAGGGCTACACCTTC
TRBJ1-2 TRBV3-1/TRBV3-2 NA NA CASSQEEVYGYTF TGTGCCAGCAGCCAAGAGGAGGTCTATGGCTACACCTTC
TRBJ1-3 TRBV18 NA few CASSPPSNSGNTIYF TGTGCCAGCTCACCACCCAGCAACTCTGGAAACACCATATATTTT
TRBJ1-6 TRBV4-1 NA once CASSQEQGYYNSPLHF TGCGCCAGCAGCCAGGAACAGGGATACTATAATTCACCCCTCCACTTT
TRBJ1-1 TRBV5-1 NA NA CASRLEHANTEAFF TGCGCCAGCAGGCTGGAACATGCGAACACTGAAGCTTTCTTT
TRBJ2-3 TRBV7-9 NA NA CASSLAADTQYF TGTGCCAGCAGCTTAGCGGCAGATACGCAGTATTTT
TRBJ1-6 TRBV3-1/TRBV3-2 TRBD1 NA CASNAGTGKNSPLHF TGTGCCAGCAACGCCGGGACAGGGAAGAATTCACCCCTCCACTTT
TRBJ2-3 TRBV18 TRBD2 once CASSRLASTDTQYF TGTGCCAGCTCCCGACTAGCTAGCACAGATACGCAGTATTTT
TRBJ2-2 TRBV3-1/TRBV3-2 NA NA CASRTYSAGELFF TGTGCCAGCAGGACGTATTCAGCCGGGGAGCTGTTTTTT
TRBJ1-5 TRBV4-1 TRBD1 once CASSQGQGTEPQHF TGCGCCAGCAGCCAGGGACAGGGAACTGAGCCCCAGCATTTT
TRBJ1-2 TRBV6-5 TRBD1 NA CASGDRGNYGYTF TGTGCCAGCGGGGACAGGGGGAACTATGGCTACACCTTC
TRBJ2-1 TRBV29-1 TRBD2 NA CSVEDLSGGSYNEQFF TGCAGCGTTGAAGATCTTAGCGGGGGCTCCTACAATGAGCAGTTCTTC
TRBJ2-7 TRBV9 NA NA CASSVGRGSSYEQYF TGTGCCAGCAGCGTAGGAAGGGGGAGCTCCTACGAGCAGTACTTC
TRBJ2-2 TRBV19 NA NA CASSIRDSTGELFF TGTGCCAGTAGTATTAGGGATTCTACCGGGGAGCTGTTTTTT
TRBJ2-2 TRBV2 NA few CASRQGRHTGELFF TGTGCCAGCAGGCAAGGGCGGCACACCGGGGAGCTGTTTTTT
TRBJ2-1 TRBV5-1 TRBD1 NA CASSPRQGLGDEQFF TGCGCCAGCAGCCCACGACAGGGATTAGGCGATGAGCAGTTCTTC
TRBJ2-3 TRBV7-7 NA NA CASSLTGTTTDTQYF TGTGCCAGCAGCTTAACGGGGACCACCACAGATACGCAGTATTTT
TRBJ1-4 TRBV9 TRBD1 NA CASSARDRGNEKLFF TGTGCCAGCAGCGCCCGGGACAGGGGTAATGAAAAACTGTTTTTT